The entry that follows covers one T cell receptor (beta chain) sequence. The antigen it binds to is not known. Base quality data are lacking; no much larger clone is found one base away. At the junction V is shortened by 5 bases and J by 6 bases, with 22 bases in between. In the germline V gene (reference sequence), CDR1 corresponds to LNHNV and CDR2 to YYDKDF. Taken from cysteine to phenylalanine, the CDR3 has 16 residues. Of the read, only the CDR3 DNA is kept; its 48 bases are in frame from base 1. The cohort consisted of 666 healthy bone marrow donors. Cohort members were all nominally healthy when sampled, although unrecorded immune exposures were likely present. The donor was CMV seropositive and was included in the group of 250 to 350 seropositive cohort members. A peripheral blood sample was collected from each donor, and TCR beta sequencing was performed on peripheral blood mononuclear cells. Genomic DNA extraction from the blood cell samples was performed with the Qiagen DNeasy Blood Extraction Kit.

This sample stems from a study of cytomegalovirus exposure and HLA in healthy donors (dated by TCRdb to 2016 to 2017). At the level of the whole study: An earlier analysis of around 600 of the donors reported 250 to 350 Gb of sequence data and more than 90 million unique TCR beta sequences from 150 million to 200 million T cells. Roughly 310 gigabases of sequencing data and tens of millions of unique TCR sequences were included in an early release covering over 600 HLA-typed donors. Of the 300 to 400 genotyped donors, 81% fell in the genetic ancestry cluster associated with self-reported Caucasian donors. The study aimed to test whether signatures of past pathogen exposure could be identified by cataloging public T cell receptors. The T cell repertoires of several hundred subjects were profiled by immunosequencing and related to cytomegalovirus serostatus. Along with the approximately 600-subject first cohort, a separate validation cohort of more than 90 different subjects was used. To predict cytomegalovirus infection status, the study brought together high-throughput TCR immunosequencing, statistical association of individual TCRs with disease status, and machine learning. A later analysis re-analyzed previously published TCR beta repertoires from roughly 600 donors and added high-resolution HLA genotyping to study TCR occurrence patterns. The later analysis used no new phenotypic data to find candidate immune exposures, relying instead on TCR beta sequences and their occurrence across donors. To decide whether each TCR beta V gene segment behaved as functional or pseudogenic, an earlier analysis of some 600 of the donors relied on high-throughput TCR beta sequencing. Donor age, sex, ethnicity and CMV serostatus were collected together with the repertoire data. Genome-wide SNP genotypes for about three fifths of the roughly 670 donors were used in a later genetic analysis, which treated that subset as a discovery cohort. Every discovery cohort repertoire had been produced on one sequencing platform. Both class I and class II loci were covered by HLA typing, at four-digit resolution. The number of typed donors differed by locus: about 629-630 for A, B, C, DRB1 and DQB1; 500 to 550 for DQA1; around 610 for DPA1; and some 470 for DPB1. Four to six DR-DQ haplotypes were handled as single units for association and clustering because linkage in the cohort was strong. Among 398 genotyped donors of the cohort, an average of about 240,000 unique TCR beta nucleotide sequences were sequenced per donor, roughly 18% of them non-productive. Broad study findings and their caveats: HLA typing was unavailable for some donors at each locus, so association tests used only the typed subset. Broadly in line with IMGT annotations, most TCR beta V segments showed up in productive rearrangements about 90% or about 30% of the time in an earlier analysis of approximately 600 of the donors. In a later genetic analysis, fewer N-insertions in productive TCRs were reported among donors in an Asian-associated ancestry cluster than the approximately 670-donor mean. For the cohort, immune exposure information was limited to CMV serostatus. Strong co-occurrence of HLA alleles, especially DR and DQ, made assigning TCR associations to individual alleles difficult. The presence/absence analyses assumed that sequencing depth was roughly uniform across donors, and that assumption may not be true. Because counts were too low, under 20 rarely observed V segments, including chromosome 9 orphons, were left out of the earlier analysis of 587 of the donors. This cohort had only TCR beta chains sequenced, and the lack of alpha or paired-chain data limited which features could be detected. The study listed 150 to 200 TCR beta chains as associated with cytomegalovirus. According to the authors, the approach could potentially be generalized to other disease states and immunological phenotypes. A later analysis reported that several top co-occurrence clusters appeared linked to parvovirus B19, influenza, CMV and Epstein-Barr virus. Compared with equally common non-associated chains, HLA-associated TCR beta chains in a later analysis were more clonally expanded and had lower generation probabilities. Three of the identified cytomegalovirus-associated TCR beta chains were confirmed in vitro to be specific for cytomegalovirus antigens. The classifier was reported to diagnose cytomegalovirus status with high specificity and sensitivity in both the original and validation cohorts. The sequencing pipeline was judged likely to have produced a cluster of highly shared sequence variants as a technical artifact. A further reported finding was that TCR beta sequences accurately predicted the HLA-A and HLA-B alleles for most subjects in the first cohort. Some IMGT-functional V segments, including TRBV6-2 and TRBV6-3, could not be told apart with the 87-base-pair reads, so those segments were excluded. According to a later analysis, TCR association rates differed among HLA loci, with DRB1 alleles showing the most associated TCRs and HLA-C alleles showing the fewest. While some public TCRs were present in many individuals, most TCR sequences turned up only very rarely across donors. Specific HLA alleles were associated with some 15,000 TCR beta sequences at a false discovery rate of 0.05 in a later analysis. In a later analysis, most CMV-associated TCR beta chains were found to appear HLA-restricted, with HLA associations seemingly driven largely by CMV exposure. Linkage disequilibrium might explain the correlated functional status among segregating V segments, but an unknown experimental factor could not be ruled out. An association between a missense DCLRE1C variant and V-gene and J-gene trimming of TCR beta chains was found in a later genetic analysis and replicated in an independent cohort.

The library was produced with the immunoSEQ multiplex PCR assay. A mixture of 60 forward primers for TCR Vbeta segments and 13 reverse primers for TCR Jbeta segments was used in the multiplex PCR. Amplification of the CDR3 region of rearranged TCR beta genes was performed with a multiplex PCR assay on genomic DNA. On the Illumina HiSeq System, the amplified TCR beta libraries were sequenced as 87-base-pair reads. On the authors' methods: A later analysis counted approximately 74 million unique TCR beta chains across the 650 to 700 repertoires, and around 12 million of these chains were shared by at least two donors. To remove PCR and sequencing errors, raw reads were error-corrected and collapsed into unique sequences using a nearest-neighbor algorithm that merged closely related sequences. Alignment of CDR3 sequences to IMGT reference sequences was used to assign V, D and J gene segments. For a sequence to be retained, a match of at least six nucleotides to both a V gene segment and a J gene segment was required. A rearrangement counted as productive if the CDR3 had no stop codons and remained in frame with V and J, and every other rearrangement counted as non-productive. CDR3 was defined according to IMGT convention as the region running from the second conserved V-encoded cysteine to the conserved J-encoded phenylalanine. The earlier analysis of 550 to 650 of the donors excluded any sequence lacking an unambiguous match to a single V gene segment. An earlier analysis of 587 of the donors called V segments functional above 56.7% productive rearrangements and segregating when the between-donor standard deviation exceeded 5%. A statistical classification framework was built for diagnosing cytomegalovirus status from the catalog of TCR beta chain sequences. In a later analysis, TCR nucleotide sequences were compared against IMGT/GENE-DB human TR gene sequences so that V and J genes could be assigned. Using the TCRdist pipeline, a later analysis assigned CDR3 sequences along with most-parsimonious VDJ recombination scenarios. A later analysis defined each TCR beta chain by its CDR3 amino acid sequence plus V-gene family, and excluded reads lacking a unique V-gene family. A later analysis removed 592 highly shared, low-generation-probability nucleotide sequences to deal with suspected cross-contamination and a sequencing artifact. In a later analysis, a clonal expansion index for each public chain was calculated from normalized within-repertoire ranks of inferred template counts. A later analysis computed generation probabilities with a VDJ recombination model fitted to out-of-frame rearrangements, and checked the results against IGoR. A later analysis scored TCR-TCR, TCR-HLA and TCR-CMV co-occurrence with hypergeometric tests, applying a repertoire-size bias correction to TCR pairs. To estimate false discovery rates, a later analysis permuted the HLA or CMV assignments 20 times. In a later analysis, co-occurring TCRs were grouped using DBSCAN, and TCRdist sequence similarity was added for clustering within HLA-allele-positive subsets. For co-occurrence clustering, repertoires with fewer than 30,000 or more than 120,000 public chains were excluded, along with five repertoires with anomalous nucleotide sharing. Held by TCRdb, this immuneACCESS table contains in-frame sequences only and omits some clones. Under half of the omission traces to an unresolved V gene where checked; the cause of the rest is unknown. For V, J and clone size, that table is used; D and trimming come from the DNA. This sample is represented by roughly 90,000 clones; less than 80% of them were singletons. The top ten constitute approximately 20% of the sample.

Recombination connected TRBV15 to TRBJ1-1; there is no confident call for the D gene. The origin of this receptor is a man aged 25-45 years in good health and CMV-seropositive. Input material: PBMCs. This receptor carries the CDR3 CATSALGIGGRAEAFF. In nucleotide form, the sequence is TGTGCCACCAGCGCCTTAGGCATAGGAGGTCGGGCTGAAGCTTTCTTT.